The present TCR beta chain was sequenced within a study of blood T cells in healthy people across ages. Germline lookup yields CDR1 SEHNR and CDR2 FQNEAQ (reference sequence). The ends were cut back, 1 base at V and 9 bases at J, with 28 bases in the middle. The CDR3 contains 19 residues. Primers used in a second PCR of about 6 to 11 cycles were a sample-barcoded 5' primer and a J-beta primer mix. One entry per CDR3 protein, called by TCRdb with MiXCR from the 5' RACE reads. The sample records about 670,000 distinct CDR3 sequences, 52% being singletons. What was sequenced was blood. This TCR was sampled from a woman older than 75 in good health. V and J are TRBV7-9 and TRBJ2-1; D is possibly TRBD2 (6 bases). CDR3 loop: CASSLGLPLRRERNSEQFF. The CDR3 DNA follows: TGTGCCAGCAGCTTAGGCCTGCCCCTGAGACGGGAGAGGAACAGTGAGCAGTTCTTC.